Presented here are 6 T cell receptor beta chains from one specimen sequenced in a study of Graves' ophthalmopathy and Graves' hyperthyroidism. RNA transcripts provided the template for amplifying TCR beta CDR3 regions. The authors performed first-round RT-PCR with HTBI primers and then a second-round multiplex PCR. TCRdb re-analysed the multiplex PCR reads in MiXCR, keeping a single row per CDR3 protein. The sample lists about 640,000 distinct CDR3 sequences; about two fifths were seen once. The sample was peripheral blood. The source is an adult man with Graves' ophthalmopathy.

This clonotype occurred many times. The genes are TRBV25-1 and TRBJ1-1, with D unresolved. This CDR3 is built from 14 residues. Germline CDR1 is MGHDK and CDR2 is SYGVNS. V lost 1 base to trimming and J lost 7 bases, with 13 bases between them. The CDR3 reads CASSECGGLCEAFF. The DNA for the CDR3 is TGTGCCAGCAGTGAATGTGGCGGACTCTGTGAAGCTTTCTTT.

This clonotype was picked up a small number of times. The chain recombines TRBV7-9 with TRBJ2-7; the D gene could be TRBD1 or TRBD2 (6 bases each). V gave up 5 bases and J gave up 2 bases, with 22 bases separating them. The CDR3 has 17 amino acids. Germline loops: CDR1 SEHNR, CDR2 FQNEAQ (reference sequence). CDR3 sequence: CASSRLSGGGGAYEQYF. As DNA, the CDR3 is TGTGCCAGCAGCCGCCTCTCAGGAGGAGGGGGTGCCTACGAGCAGTACTTC. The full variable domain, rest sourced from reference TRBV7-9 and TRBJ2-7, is DTGVSQNPRHKITKRGQNVTFRCDPISEHNRLYWYRQTLGQGPEFLTYFQNEAQLEKSRLLSDRFSAERPKGSFSTLEIQRTEQGDSAMYLCASSRLSGGGGAYEQYFGPGTRLTVT.

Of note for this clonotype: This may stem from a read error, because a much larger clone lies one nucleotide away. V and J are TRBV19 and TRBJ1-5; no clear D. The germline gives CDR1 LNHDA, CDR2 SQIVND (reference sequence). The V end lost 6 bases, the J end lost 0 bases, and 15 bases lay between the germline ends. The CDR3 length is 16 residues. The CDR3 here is CASRYGVGYSNQPQHF. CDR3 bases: TGTGCCAGTAGGTATGGGGTCGGGTATAGCAATCAGCCCCAGCATTTT.

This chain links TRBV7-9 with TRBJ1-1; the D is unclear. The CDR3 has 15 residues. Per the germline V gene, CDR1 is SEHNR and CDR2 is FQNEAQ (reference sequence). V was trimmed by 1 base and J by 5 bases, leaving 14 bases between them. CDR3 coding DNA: TGTGCCAGCAGCTTAGGGTCCGGGGAAGGGACTGAAGCTTTCTTT. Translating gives CASSLGSGEGTEAFF.

DNA of the CDR3: TGCAGCGCCGAGGGGGCTGATGGCTACACCTTC. It encodes CSAEGADGYTF. The V and J genes are TRBV29-1 and TRBJ1-2, with 7 positions matching TRBD1. Looked up from germline, CDR1 is SQVTM and CDR2 is ANQGSEA. J lost 6 bases, V lost 7 bases, and 5 bases had no gene match. The CDR3 totals 11 residues.

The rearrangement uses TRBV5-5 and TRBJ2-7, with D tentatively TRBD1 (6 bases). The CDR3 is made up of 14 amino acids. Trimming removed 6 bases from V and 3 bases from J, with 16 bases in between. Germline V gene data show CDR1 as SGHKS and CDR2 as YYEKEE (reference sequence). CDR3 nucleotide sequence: TGTGCCAGCACCCCATGGCAGGGGAGCTACGAGCAGTACTTC. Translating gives CASTPWQGSYEQYF.